Below, 25 T cell receptor beta chains from the same sample are listed, as sequenced in a study of cytomegalovirus exposure and HLA in healthy donors. PCR used 60 Vbeta primers and 13 Jbeta primers. Sequencing was performed with immunoSEQ multiplex PCR; in TCRdb, only in-frame clones are kept and a portion is missing. Seen here are about 130,000 clones, 83% observed once, and the top ten hold 1% to 1.5%. The sequenced material came from PBMCs. The source is a girl aged 2 to 9 in good health and CMV-seronegative.

The chain is built from TRBV5-1 and TRBJ2-6; possible D gene TRBD2, 6 bases. Germline V gives CDR1 SGHRS, CDR2 YFSETQ. The CDR3 is 14 amino acids. The V end lost 4 bases, the J end lost 11 bases, and 16 bases lay between the germline ends. The CDR3 sequence: CASSPSYLAHVLTF. CDR3 in DNA: TGCGCCAGCAGCCCGTCGTACCTAGCGCACGTCCTGACTTTC.

This clone was seen more than once but under ten times. The chain uses TRBV6-5 and TRBJ2-1, with 8 nucleotides matching TRBD2. Unmatched junction bases numbered 12, after V lost 7 bases and J lost 7 bases. This CDR3 contains 15 residues. The V gene's germline CDR1 is MNHEY and CDR2 SVGAGI. CDR3 residues: CASTPVAGGPNEQFF. The CDR3 DNA sequence: TGTGCCAGCACGCCAGTGGCGGGGGGTCCTAATGAGCAGTTCTTC.

This clone was recorded once. This chain connects TRBV13 to TRBJ2-7; 12 bases map to TRBD2. This CDR3 has 14 amino acids. Germline V gives CDR1 PRHDT, CDR2 FYEKMQ (reference sequence). The V gene end was trimmed by 5 bases and the J gene end by 4 bases; junction bases not matched to a gene: 3. CDR3 protein: CASSPTSGSYEQYF. The CDR3 region has the DNA TGTGCCAGCAGCCCGACTAGCGGGAGTTACGAGCAGTACTTC.

V and J are TRBV30 and TRBJ2-7; tentatively, D is TRBD2 (6 bases). V shed 2 bases and J shed 3 bases, with 14 bases lying between them. This CDR3 comprises 14 residues. CDR1 is GTSNPN and CDR2 is SVGIG in the germline V gene (reference sequence). CDR3 bases: TGTGCCTGGAGTAGGGGAGCCGGGGGCTACGAGCAGTACTTC. It is translated as CAWSRGAGGYEQYF.

The V and J genes are TRBV5-8 and TRBJ1-2; D is uncertain. Germline assignment: CDR1 SGHTS and CDR2 YDEGEE. The CDR3 covers 13 residues. V was cut by 1 base and J by 4 bases, with 8 bases left in between. The CDR3 loop is CASSLRGSYGYTF. As DNA, the CDR3 is TGTGCCAGCAGCTTGAGAGGCAGCTATGGCTACACCTTC.

This clone appeared once. This chain joins TRBV20-1 and TRBJ1-2, with D unclear. Germline-derived CDR1 and CDR2 are DFQATT and SNEGSKA (reference sequence). The CDR3 contains 11 residues. Trimming took off 2 bases at V and 7 bases at J, with 8 bases between the two ends. The CDR3 DNA sequence: TGCAGTGCTAGACGGGAGCGTGGCTACACCTTC. This translates into CSARRERGYTF.

The chain combines TRBV6-5 with TRBJ2-7; D is perhaps TRBD2 (6 bases). The CDR3 is made up of 14 amino acids. Germline V gene lookup returns CDR1 MNHEY and CDR2 SVGAGI. The ends were cut back, 5 bases at V and 0 bases at J, with 11 bases in the middle. The CDR3 DNA reads as TGTGCCAGCAGTGAAGGGGACTCCTCCTACGAGCAGTACTTC. It encodes CASSEGDSSYEQYF.

The sample holds a few counts of this clone. The rearrangement joins TRBV5-6 to TRBJ1-1; 9 nucleotides align to TRBD1. CDR3 length: 14 residues. Trimming removed 2 bases from V and 4 bases from J; junction bases left unmatched: 3. Per germline, CDR1 SGHDT and CDR2 YYEEEE. As DNA, the CDR3 is TGTGCCAGCAGCTTCTACAGGGGGCCCACTGAAGCTTTCTTT. Protein product: CASSFYRGPTEAFF.

The chain is built from TRBV10-3 and TRBJ2-7; possible D gene TRBD1, 5 bases. This CDR3 is built from 13 residues. V shed 3 bases and J shed 0 bases, with 6 bases lying between them. Per the germline V gene, CDR1 is ENHRY and CDR2 is SYGVKD. The chain's CDR3 is CAISDGHSYEQYF. CDR3 sequence (DNA): TGTGCCATCAGTGATGGACACTCCTACGAGCAGTACTTC.

This clone was observed once. The genes are TRBV6-5 and TRBJ1-6, with 8 bases fitting TRBD1. The CDR3 loop spans 15 amino acids. Per the germline V gene, CDR1 is MNHEY and CDR2 is SVGAGI. The V gene end was trimmed by 8 bases and the J gene end by 5 bases; junction bases not matched to a gene: 8. The DNA of the CDR3 is TGTGCCAGCCGGAGAACAGGGGGTAATAATTCACCCCTCCACTTT. This encodes CASRRTGGNNSPLHF.

V is TRBV9 and J is TRBJ2-2, with TRBD1 matching over 8 bases. V gave up 4 bases and J gave up 3 bases; unmatched junction bases: 8. The CDR3 consists of 16 residues. The germline gives CDR1 SGDLS, CDR2 YYNGEE. The CDR3 sequence: CASSPRSTGDTGELFF. CDR3 coding DNA: TGTGCCAGCAGCCCCCGATCGACAGGGGACACCGGGGAGCTGTTTTTT.

The chain is built from TRBV27 and TRBJ1-2; 8 bases align to TRBD1. The germline V gene has CDR1 MNHEY and CDR2 SMNVEV (reference sequence). V trimming: 0 bases; J trimming: 5 bases; junction bases outside the gene matches: 11. The CDR3 is made up of 17 amino acids. This chain's CDR3 is CASSLSQVDRGFYGYTF. CDR3 in DNA: TGTGCCAGCAGTTTATCGCAGGTTGACAGGGGATTTTATGGCTACACCTTC.

The chain carries TRBV18 and TRBJ1-4; 9 bases fit TRBD1. Germline V gene lookup returns CDR1 KGHSH and CDR2 LQKENI. The V and J ends lost 4 bases and 3 bases, in that order; junction bases with no gene match: 3. This CDR3 is 15 amino acids long. This CDR3 reads CASSLGQGPNEKLFF. Written as DNA, the CDR3 is TGTGCCAGCTCACTAGGACAGGGGCCTAATGAAAAACTGTTTTTT.

This chain joins TRBV30 and TRBJ2-5; weak D call: TRBD2 (5 bases). Trimming took off 7 bases at V and 2 bases at J, with 8 bases between the two ends. In germline, CDR1 is GTSNPN, CDR2 SVGIG (reference sequence). The CDR3 sequence is 11 residues long. In DNA form, the CDR3 reads TGTGCCTTGGACTTTCAAGAGACCCAGTACTTC. Translating it yields CALDFQETQYF.

The rearrangement joins TRBV14 to TRBJ1-6, with 9 bases fitting TRBD1. This CDR3 spans 15 amino acids. Germline lookup yields CDR1 SGHDN and CDR2 FVKESK. V gave up 4 bases and J gave up 7 bases; unmatched junction bases: 5. DNA for the CDR3: TGTGCCAGCAGCCTACGGGACAGGGCAAATTCACCCCTCCACTTT. Its protein product is CASSLRDRANSPLHF.

This clone was seen once. This sequence joins TRBV2 and TRBJ2-1; TRBD2 is a possible D gene (5 bases). Trimming left V 6 bases short and J 7 bases short, with 13 bases between. From germline, CDR1 is SNHLY and CDR2 FYNNEI. The CDR3 consists of 13 residues. The CDR3 spells CASSWTALNEQFF. The CDR3 DNA sequence: TGTGCCAGCAGCTGGACTGCATTGAATGAGCAGTTCTTC.

The chain links TRBV5-4 to TRBJ2-3; 7 nucleotides agree with TRBD1. Trimming cost V 3 bases and J 0 bases; bases outside gene matches: 10. The germline V gene encodes CDR1 SGHNT and CDR2 YYREEE (reference sequence). The CDR3 spans 17 residues. The CDR3 nucleotides read TGTGCCAGCAGCTCGAGGAGATACAGGGGAAGCACAGATACGCAGTATTTT. Protein: CASSSRRYRGSTDTQYF. Full variable domain (missing parts from reference TRBV5-4 and TRBJ2-3): ETGVTQSPTHLIKTRGQQVTLRCSSQSGHNTVSWYQQALGQGPQFIFQYYREEENGRGNFPPRFSGLQFPNYSSELNVNALELDDSALYLCASSSRRYRGSTDTQYFGPGTRLTVL.

This clone occurred a few times. This chain uses TRBV25-1 with TRBJ2-7; 9 bases are a match to TRBD1. Germline values: CDR1 MGHDK, CDR2 SYGVNS. The junction had 2 bases not matched to a gene; V was cut back by 3 bases and J by 2 bases. The CDR3 loop spans 14 amino acids. CDR3 sequence (DNA): TGTGCCAGCAGTGACGACAGGGGGACCTACGAGCAGTACTTC. Protein: CASSDDRGTYEQYF.

The rearrangement uses TRBV4-1 and TRBJ1-1; D is uncertain. The CDR3 is 15 residues long. Germline assignment: CDR1 MGHRA and CDR2 YSYEKL. V dropped 2 bases and J dropped 1 base, with 11 bases sitting between them. The CDR3 bases are TGCGCCAGCAGCCAATCTGTGGCGGAGAACACTGAAGCTTTCTTT. Protein product: CASSQSVAENTEAFF.

This rearrangement joins TRBV6-5 to TRBJ2-3, with D perhaps TRBD2 (6 bases). CDR1 MNHEY and CDR2 SVGAGI come from the germline V gene. The CDR3 extends over 15 amino acids. V lost 0 bases to trimming and J lost 4 bases, with 11 bases between them. In DNA form, the CDR3 reads TGTGCCAGCAGTTACTCGAACGGGAGCCCAGATACGCAGTATTTT. This gives the protein CASSYSNGSPDTQYF.

The count of this clone is one. The chain carries TRBV5-1 and TRBJ2-1, with 16 nucleotides matching TRBD2. Germline CDR1 and CDR2: SGHRS and YFSETQ. V shed 0 bases and J 5 bases; nucleotides not matched to a gene: 8. The CDR3 consists of 19 residues. This chain's CDR3 is CASSLVGLAGGASDNEQFF. In DNA form, the CDR3 reads TGCGCCAGCAGCTTGGTGGGACTAGCGGGAGGGGCATCGGACAATGAGCAGTTCTTC.

Only a few counts were recorded for this clone. V usage is TRBV6-5 and J usage is TRBJ1-4; 8 bases are shared with TRBD1. This CDR3 is built from 14 residues. Germline CDR1 is MNHEY and CDR2 is SVGAGI. V shed 6 bases, J shed 4 bases, and the junction held 4 bases outside the gene matches. The chain's CDR3 is CASRDRDHNEKLFF. CDR3 nucleotides: TGTGCCAGCAGGGACAGGGACCATAATGAAAAACTGTTTTTT.

The chain carries TRBV6-5 and TRBJ2-2, with D uncertain. This CDR3 is 13 amino acids long. V shed 0 bases and J shed 8 bases, with 7 bases lying between them. Germline V gene data show CDR1 as MNHEY and CDR2 as SVGAGI. The CDR3 DNA sequence: TGTGCCAGCAGTTACTCGGGCTCAGGGGAGCTGTTTTTT. It is translated as CASSYSGSGELFF.

This chain links TRBV27 with TRBJ1-2; TRBD1 aligns across 7 bases. Germline CDR1 reads MNHEY; CDR2 reads SMNVEV (reference sequence). V shed 4 bases, J shed 6 bases, and the junction held 11 bases outside the gene matches. The CDR3 runs to 15 residues. The CDR3: CASSSYLQGYDGYTF. The DNA for the CDR3 is TGTGCCAGCAGTTCATACTTACAGGGGTACGATGGCTACACCTTC.

This sequence joins TRBV19 and TRBJ1-5; the match to TRBD1 covers 8 bases. With 5 bases clipped from V and 3 bases from J, the junction kept 6 bases outside the gene matches. The length of the CDR3 is 15 residues. The V gene's germline CDR1 is LNHDA and CDR2 SQIVND (reference sequence). The CDR3 region has the DNA TGTGCCAGTAGTGTCGGACAGGGACTCAATCAGCCCCAGCATTTT. This translates into CASSVGQGLNQPQHF.